The source of this TCR beta chain is a study of blood T cell repertoires in COVID-19. Study as a whole: Whether acute or convalescent, the COVID-19 samples came from the United States, Italy and Spain. From T cells, B-cell-depleted T cells, or PBMCs came the material, which was cDNA or gDNA.

Unmatched junction bases numbered 13, after V lost 1 base and J lost 4 bases. Germline lookup yields CDR1 KGHSH and CDR2 LQKENI. The CDR3 is 17 residues long. How the authors handled the data: Researchers report that nucleated cell counts were estimated from reference gene primer amplification. Sequenced by immunoSEQ multiplex PCR; TCRdb stores in-frame clones only, minus some. For V, J and clone size, that table is used; D and trimming come from the DNA. The sample records over 300,000 clones, 86% being singletons. This chain joins TRBV18 and TRBJ2-7; 7 bases agree with TRBD2. The sequence came from a woman between 45 and 60 years old with acute or convalescent COVID-19. Sequences were obtained from peripheral blood. The CDR3 here is CASSPLRLAERGYEQYF. CDR3 nucleotide sequence: TGTGCCAGCTCACCACTGCGACTAGCTGAACGAGGGTACGAGCAGTACTTC.